Listed below are T cell receptor beta chains from one sample, sequenced in a study of T-cell reconstitution after alpha-beta-depleted transplantation in children. TCRdb redid the calling of the PCR reads with MiXCR, one entry per CDR3 protein. In the table there are around 450,000 distinct CDR3 sequences, about 10% of which are singletons. Sequencing used PBMCs, obtained before TCRalphabeta/CD19-depleted stem cell transplant. These receptors all come from a child aged 2 to 15 with inherited bone marrow failure, due to receive a stem cell transplant. Both conserved end residues are part of each CDR3. The D gene is left open where the match is weak. Clone size is shown for a subset of rows, as once, few, many or a class of expanded clone.

clone size | D gene | J gene | V gene | CDR3 protein | CDR3 DNA
- | TRBD2 | TRBJ2-3 | TRBV20-1 | CSARGQARGRASNTQYF | TGCAGTGCTAGAGGCCAGGCTCGGGGGAGGGCTTCGAATACGCAGTATTTT
- | - | TRBJ2-7 | TRBV20-1 | CSARSPGFYEQYF | TGCAGTGCTAGATCCCCCGGGTTTTACGAGCAGTACTTC
many | TRBD1 | TRBJ1-2 | TRBV5-1 | CASREQGFGSGYTF | TGCGCCAGCAGAGAACAGGGGTTCGGCTCTGGCTACACCTTC
many | TRBD1 | TRBJ2-1 | TRBV6-2/TRBV6-3 | CASSLGTGYNEQFF | TGTGCCAGCAGCCTCGGGACAGGGTACAATGAGCAGTTCTTC
many | TRBD1 | TRBJ2-1 | TRBV6-5 | CASSYVDRGPNNEQFF | TGTGCCAGCAGTTACGTGGACAGGGGGCCCAACAATGAGCAGTTCTTC
many | - | TRBJ2-1 | TRBV27 | CASSLGSRAYNEQFF | TGTGCCAGCAGTTTGGGGAGTAGGGCCTACAATGAGCAGTTCTTC
many | TRBD1 | TRBJ1-2 | TRBV28 | CASSLGTGAYGYTF | TGTGCCAGCAGTTTGGGGACAGGGGCCTATGGCTACACCTTC
once | TRBD1 | TRBJ1-1 | TRBV19 | CASSIGNRGRTEAFF | TGTGCCAGTAGTATTGGGAACAGGGGAAGGACTGAAGCTTTCTTT
many | TRBD2 | TRBJ2-3 | TRBV4-2 | CASSTEGLASYTDTQYF | TGTGCCAGCAGTACTGAGGGACTAGCGAGTTACACAGATACGCAGTATTTT
many | - | TRBJ1-2 | TRBV6-1 | CASRSPGLEGYTF | TGTGCCAGCAGATCACCGGGACTAGAAGGCTACACCTTC
many | TRBD2 | TRBJ2-1 | TRBV20-1 | CSAPGTSGRASSYNEQFF | TGCAGTGCTCCCGGGACTAGCGGGAGGGCGAGCTCCTACAATGAGCAGTTCTTC
many | TRBD2 | TRBJ2-1 | TRBV7-2 | CASSPLTSGRVWEQFF | TGTGCCAGCAGCCCCTTGACTAGCGGGAGGGTATGGGAGCAGTTCTTC
many | - | TRBJ2-3 | TRBV7-2 | CASSFATGSSDTDTQYF | TGTGCCAGCAGCTTCGCTACCGGGAGTTCAGACACAGATACGCAGTATTTT
few | TRBD2 | TRBJ2-7 | TRBV7-8 | CASSKQTSGGYEQYF | TGTGCCAGCAGCAAGCAGACTAGCGGGGGGTACGAGCAGTACTTC
- | - | TRBJ2-6 | TRBV6-2/TRBV6-3 | CASSYGGTTSGANVLTF | TGTGCCAGCAGTTATGGGGGGACCACCTCTGGGGCCAACGTCCTGACTTTC
many | - | TRBJ2-1 | TRBV6-2/TRBV6-3 | CASSLTGTNEQFF | TGTGCCAGCAGCCTCACAGGGACCAATGAGCAGTTCTTC
many | - | TRBJ1-2 | TRBV12-3/TRBV12-4 | CASSLFSDSYGYTF | TGTGCCAGCAGTTTATTTTCTGATTCCTATGGCTACACCTTC
- | - | TRBJ2-3 | TRBV24-1 | CATSVPGSTDTQYF | TGTGCCACCAGTGTACCGGGGTCCACAGATACGCAGTATTTT
- | - | TRBJ2-1 | TRBV20-1 | CSARKRPPVYYDNEQFF | TGCAGTGCCCGGAAAAGGCCTCCGGTGTACTACGACAATGAGCAGTTCTTC
many | TRBD2 | TRBJ2-7 | TRBV7-2 | CASSLTAGVGQYF | TGTGCCAGCAGCTTAACAGCGGGAGTCGGGCAGTACTTC
- | TRBD1 | TRBJ1-1 | TRBV28 | CASSSPPSQGRGFTEAFF | TGTGCCAGCAGTTCCCCACCATCACAGGGCAGGGGGTTCACTGAAGCTTTCTTT
many | - | TRBJ1-1 | TRBV20-1 | CSARGGEFTEAFF | TGCAGTGCTAGAGGCGGGGAGTTCACTGAAGCTTTCTTT
many | TRBD2 | TRBJ2-2 | TRBV12-3/TRBV12-4 | CASRAGTSHTGELFF | TGTGCCAGCAGGGCCGGGACTAGCCACACCGGGGAGCTGTTTTTT
many | - | TRBJ2-3 | TRBV5-1 | CASRSTSTDTQYF | TGCGCCAGCAGGAGTACGAGCACAGATACGCAGTATTTT
many | - | TRBJ1-6 | TRBV10-3 | CAISDSGDSPLHF | TGTGCCATCAGTGACAGTGGAGATTCACCCCTCCACTTT
many | - | TRBJ1-1 | TRBV20-1 | CSASRSTEAFF | TGCAGTGCTTCCAGGAGCACTGAAGCTTTCTTT
many | TRBD2 | TRBJ2-1 | TRBV12-3/TRBV12-4 | CASNGLAGEHNEQFF | TGTGCCAGCAACGGACTAGCGGGAGAACACAATGAGCAGTTCTTC
- | - | TRBJ2-4 | TRBV5-1 | CASSLMPAGTKNIQYF | TGCGCCAGCAGCTTGATGCCCGCCGGGACCAAAAACATTCAGTACTTC
- | - | TRBJ2-7 | TRBV10-3 | CAIMDDSYEQYF | TGTGCCATCATGGATGATTCCTACGAGCAGTACTTC
- | - | TRBJ2-1 | TRBV7-2 | CASSRTNNEQFF | TGTGCCAGCAGCCGGACAAACAATGAGCAGTTCTTC
once | - | TRBJ2-7 | TRBV19 | CASSIVGGTHFYEQYF | TGTGCCAGTAGTATAGTCGGGGGGACACACTTCTACGAGCAGTACTTC
many | TRBD1 | TRBJ2-3 | TRBV28 | CASSFGFNRGPDTQYF | TGTGCCAGCAGTTTCGGTTTTAACAGGGGCCCAGATACGCAGTATTTT
- | - | TRBJ2-3 | TRBV10-3 | CAIARSTDTQYF | TGTGCCATCGCGCGGAGCACAGATACGCAGTATTTT
few | - | TRBJ2-2 | TRBV11-2 | CASSLDLARGANTGELFF | TGTGCCAGCAGCTTAGATCTAGCCAGGGGGGCGAACACCGGGGAGCTGTTTTTT
many | - | TRBJ2-7 | TRBV11-2 | CASSPSFGRAYEQYF | TGTGCCAGCAGCCCTAGTTTCGGACGGGCTTACGAGCAGTACTTC
few | TRBD2 | TRBJ2-3 | TRBV7-2 | CASSLPSGGIYTDTQYF | TGTGCCAGCAGCTTGCCTAGCGGGGGAATCTACACAGATACGCAGTATTTT
- | - | TRBJ1-2 | TRBV10-2 | CASTGGGSYGYTF | TGCGCCAGCACCGGGGGAGGATCCTATGGCTACACCTTC
- | - | TRBJ2-7 | TRBV29-1 | CSVEGGTGYEQYF | TGCAGCGTTGAAGGGGGCACAGGCTACGAGCAGTACTTC
- | TRBD1 | TRBJ1-1 | TRBV20-1 | CSAGGQWNTEAFF | TGCAGTGCTGGGGGACAGTGGAACACTGAAGCTTTCTTT
many | - | TRBJ2-7 | TRBV9 | CASSSRGGWEQYF | TGTGCCAGCAGCTCCAGGGGCGGCTGGGAGCAGTACTTC
few | - | TRBJ2-4 | TRBV4-3 | CASSQVGGSGNIQYF | TGCGCCAGCAGCCAAGTAGGAGGCTCGGGAAACATTCAGTACTTC
few | TRBD1 | TRBJ1-1 | TRBV20-1 | CIARDRTGGQTEAFF | TGCATTGCTAGAGATAGAACAGGGGGCCAGACTGAAGCTTTCTTT
many | - | TRBJ1-2 | TRBV20-1 | CSAPTANYGYTF | TGCAGTGCTCCGACAGCTAACTATGGCTACACCTTC
many | - | TRBJ1-1 | TRBV5-1 | CASSLFSWGLNTEAFF | TGCGCCAGCAGCTTGTTTAGTTGGGGATTGAACACTGAAGCTTTCTTT
- | - | TRBJ2-5 | TRBV11-2 | CASSFLFPGAETQYF | TGTGCCAGCAGCTTCCTCTTTCCGGGAGCTGAGACCCAGTACTTC
many | - | TRBJ2-7 | TRBV6-2/TRBV6-3 | CASSYPSTGRPYEQYF | TGTGCCAGCAGTTACCCCTCTACAGGGCGACCCTACGAGCAGTACTTC
many | - | TRBJ2-7 | TRBV28 | CASSSISYGGWEQYF | TGTGCCAGCAGTTCCATATCTTACGGGGGATGGGAGCAGTACTTC
many | - | TRBJ2-7 | TRBV7-9 | CASSPMSGEQYF | TGTGCCAGCAGCCCTATGAGCGGCGAGCAGTACTTC
- | TRBD2 | TRBJ2-1 | TRBV11-3 | CASSKTSGSQTHNEQFF | TGTGCCAGCAGCAAGACTAGCGGGAGCCAGACACACAATGAGCAGTTCTTC
many | TRBD1 | TRBJ2-3 | TRBV11-2 | CASSFIRDRGQDTQYF | TGTGCCAGCAGCTTCATCCGGGACAGGGGGCAAGATACGCAGTATTTT
many | - | TRBJ1-1 | TRBV20-1 | CSASIGAEAFF | TGCAGTGCTAGTATAGGCGCTGAAGCTTTCTTT
few | - | TRBJ2-6 | TRBV7-8 | CASSLDADYSGANVLTF | TGTGCCAGCAGCTTAGATGCGGACTACTCTGGGGCCAACGTCCTGACTTTC
many | - | TRBJ2-7 | TRBV18 | CASSYGDARSYEQYF | TGTGCCAGCTCCTACGGGGACGCAAGGTCCTACGAGCAGTACTTC
many | - | TRBJ2-7 | TRBV4-3 | CASSQPGEAEQYF | TGCGCCAGCAGCCAGCCAGGGGAGGCCGAGCAGTACTTC
many | - | TRBJ2-7 | TRBV6-2/TRBV6-3 | CASTEGLGIEGPIYEQYF | TGTGCCAGCACTGAGGGACTGGGGATTGAGGGGCCGATCTACGAGCAGTACTTC
many | TRBD2 | TRBJ2-1 | TRBV4-3 | CASSQGRLAGGSYNEQFF | TGCGCCAGCAGCCAAGGGAGACTAGCGGGAGGGTCCTACAATGAGCAGTTCTTC
many | - | TRBJ2-1 | TRBV20-1 | CSARAGPSPNNEQFF | TGCAGTGCTAGAGCAGGGCCCTCACCCAACAATGAGCAGTTCTTC